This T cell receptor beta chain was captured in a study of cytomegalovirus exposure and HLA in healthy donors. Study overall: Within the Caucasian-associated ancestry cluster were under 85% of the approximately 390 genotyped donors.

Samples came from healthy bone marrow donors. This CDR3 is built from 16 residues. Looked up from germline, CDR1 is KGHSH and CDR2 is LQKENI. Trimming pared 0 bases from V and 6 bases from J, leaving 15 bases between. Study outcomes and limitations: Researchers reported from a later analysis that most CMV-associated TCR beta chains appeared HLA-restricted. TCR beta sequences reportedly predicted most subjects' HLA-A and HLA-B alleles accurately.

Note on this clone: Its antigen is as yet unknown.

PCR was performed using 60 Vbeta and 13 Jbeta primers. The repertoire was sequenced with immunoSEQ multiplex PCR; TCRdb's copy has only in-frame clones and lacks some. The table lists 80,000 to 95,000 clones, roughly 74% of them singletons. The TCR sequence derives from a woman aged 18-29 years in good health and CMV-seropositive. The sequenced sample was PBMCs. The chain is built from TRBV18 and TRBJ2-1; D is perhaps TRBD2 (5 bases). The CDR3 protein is CASSPPSRGSGNEQFF. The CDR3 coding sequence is TGTGCCAGCTCACCACCCTCGAGAGGGTCGGGCAATGAGCAGTTCTTC. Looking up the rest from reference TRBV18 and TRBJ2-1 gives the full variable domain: NAGVMQNPRHLVRRRGQEARLRCSPMKGHSHVYWYRQLPEEGLKFMVYLQKENIIDESGMPKERFSAEFPKEGPSILRIQQVVRGDSAAYFCASSPPSRGSGNEQFFGPGTRLTVL.